This T cell receptor (beta chain) was sequenced in a study of T-cell reconstitution after alpha-beta-depleted transplantation in children. CDR1 is SGHAT, CDR2 FQDESV, per germline (reference sequence). The CDR3 is 18 amino acids. Trimming pared 4 bases from V and 0 bases from J, leaving 16 bases between. Unique molecular identifiers featured in how the TCRbeta library was prepared. TCRdb redid the calling of the PCR reads with MiXCR, one entry per CDR3 protein. Here the sample spans some 240,000 distinct CDR3 sequences, about 11% being singletons. At least ten counts were recorded for this clonotype. The rearrangement links TRBV11-1 to TRBJ2-6; possibly TRBD1 for D (6 bases). The TCR comes from a human donor who donated a stem cell graft to a child with acute lymphoblastic leukemia. This specimen was PBMCs from the stem cell graft donor, taken from the stem cell graft. The CDR3 DNA is TGTGCCAGCAGCTCTCCGGACAGTCCAAGCTCTGGGGCCAACGTCCTGACTTTC. Protein product: CASSSPDSPSSGANVLTF.